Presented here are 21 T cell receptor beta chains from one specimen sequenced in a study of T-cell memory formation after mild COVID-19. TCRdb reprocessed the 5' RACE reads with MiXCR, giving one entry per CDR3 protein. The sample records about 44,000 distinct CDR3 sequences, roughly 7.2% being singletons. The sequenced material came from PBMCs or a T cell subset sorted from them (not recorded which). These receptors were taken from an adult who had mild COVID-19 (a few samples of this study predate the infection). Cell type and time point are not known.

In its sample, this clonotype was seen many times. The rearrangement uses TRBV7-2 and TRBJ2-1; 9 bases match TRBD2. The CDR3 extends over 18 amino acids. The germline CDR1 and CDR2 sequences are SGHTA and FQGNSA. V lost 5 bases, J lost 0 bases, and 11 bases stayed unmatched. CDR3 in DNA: TGTGCCAGCAGCCTAGGCGGGAGGGCCTTTGGCTCCTACAATGAGCAGTTCTTC. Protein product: CASSLGGRAFGSYNEQFF.

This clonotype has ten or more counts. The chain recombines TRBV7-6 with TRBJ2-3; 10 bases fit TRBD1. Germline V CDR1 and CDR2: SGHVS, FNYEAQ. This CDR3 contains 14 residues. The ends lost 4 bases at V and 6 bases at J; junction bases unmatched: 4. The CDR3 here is CASSSTGGQDTQYF. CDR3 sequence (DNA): TGTGCCAGCAGCTCGACAGGGGGCCAGGATACGCAGTATTTT.

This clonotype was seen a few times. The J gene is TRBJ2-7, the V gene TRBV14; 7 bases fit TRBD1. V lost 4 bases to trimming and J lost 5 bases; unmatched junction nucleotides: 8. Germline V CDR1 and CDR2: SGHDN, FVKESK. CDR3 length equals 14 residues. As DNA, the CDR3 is TGTGCCAGCAGCCTACAGTCGACAGGGAACGAGCAGTACTTC. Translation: CASSLQSTGNEQYF. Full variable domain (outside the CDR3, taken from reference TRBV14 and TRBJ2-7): EAGVTQFPSHSVIEKGQTVTLRCDPISGHDNLYWYRRVMGKEIKFLLHFVKESKQDESGMPNNRFLAERTGGTYSTLKVQPAELEDSGVYFCASSLQSTGNEQYFGPGTRLTVT.

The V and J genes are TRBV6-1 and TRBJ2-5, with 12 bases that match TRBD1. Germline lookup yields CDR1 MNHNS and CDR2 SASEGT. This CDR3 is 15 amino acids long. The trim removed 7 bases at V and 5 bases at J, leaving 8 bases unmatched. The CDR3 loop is CASTIGTGGGETQYF. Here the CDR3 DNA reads TGTGCCAGCACCATAGGGACAGGGGGCGGCGAGACCCAGTACTTC.

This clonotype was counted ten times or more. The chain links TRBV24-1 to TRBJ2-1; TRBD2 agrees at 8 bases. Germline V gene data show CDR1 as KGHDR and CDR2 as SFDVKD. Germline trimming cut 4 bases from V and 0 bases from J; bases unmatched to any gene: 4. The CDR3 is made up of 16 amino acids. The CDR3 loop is CATSDSSGGSYNEQFF. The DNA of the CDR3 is TGTGCCACCAGTGACTCGAGCGGGGGCTCCTACAATGAGCAGTTCTTC.

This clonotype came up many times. The CDR3 sequence: CASSSGLSEQYF. The CDR3 nucleotides are TGTGCCAGCAGCTCAGGGTTGAGCGAGCAGTACTTC. The rearrangement uses TRBV5-6 and TRBJ2-7; a weak D match, TRBD1 (5 bases). With 3 bases removed from V and 6 bases from J, the gap between germline ends came to 10 bases. Per the germline V gene, CDR1 is SGHDT and CDR2 is YYEEEE. The CDR3 is 12 residues long.

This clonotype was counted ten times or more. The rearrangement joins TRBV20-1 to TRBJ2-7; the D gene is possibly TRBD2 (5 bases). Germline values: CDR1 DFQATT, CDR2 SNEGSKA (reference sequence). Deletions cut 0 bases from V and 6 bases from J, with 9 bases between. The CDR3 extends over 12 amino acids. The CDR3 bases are TGCAGTGCTAGAGATGGCCGGGGCGAGCAGTACTTC. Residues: CSARDGRGEQYF.

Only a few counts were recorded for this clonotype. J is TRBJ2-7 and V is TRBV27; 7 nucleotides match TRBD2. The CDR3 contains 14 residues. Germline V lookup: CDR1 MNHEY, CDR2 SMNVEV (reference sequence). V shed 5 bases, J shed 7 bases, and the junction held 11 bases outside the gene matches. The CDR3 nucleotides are TGTGCCAGCAGTCCCACCGGGGGGTCCTGGGAGCAGTACTTC. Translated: CASSPTGGSWEQYF.

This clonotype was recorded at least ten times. CDR3 sequence reads: CAWSVKAGGYEQYF. The CDR3 coding sequence is TGTGCCTGGAGTGTAAAAGCGGGTGGCTACGAGCAGTACTTC. The chain is built from TRBV30 and TRBJ2-7; a possible D gene is TRBD2 (6 bases). The CDR3 runs 14 residues. Trimming took off 0 bases at V and 3 bases at J, with 12 bases between the two ends. The V gene's germline CDR1 is GTSNPN and CDR2 SVGIG (reference sequence).

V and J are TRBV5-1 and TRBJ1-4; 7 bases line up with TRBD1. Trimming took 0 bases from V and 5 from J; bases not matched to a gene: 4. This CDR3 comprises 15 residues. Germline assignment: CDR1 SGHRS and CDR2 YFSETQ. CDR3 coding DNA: TGCGCCAGCAGCTTGGCCGGACAGGAGAATGAAAAACTGTTTTTT. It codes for CASSLAGQENEKLFF.

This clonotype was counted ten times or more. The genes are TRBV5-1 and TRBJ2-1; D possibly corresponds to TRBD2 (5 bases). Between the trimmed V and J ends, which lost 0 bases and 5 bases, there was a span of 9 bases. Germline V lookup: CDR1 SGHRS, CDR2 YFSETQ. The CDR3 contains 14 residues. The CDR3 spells CASSLAGDNNEQFF. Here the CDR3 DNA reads TGCGCCAGCAGCTTGGCCGGGGATAACAATGAGCAGTTCTTC.

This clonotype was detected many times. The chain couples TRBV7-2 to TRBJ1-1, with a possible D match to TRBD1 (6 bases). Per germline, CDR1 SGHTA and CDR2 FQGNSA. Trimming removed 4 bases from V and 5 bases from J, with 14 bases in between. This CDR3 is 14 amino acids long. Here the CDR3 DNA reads TGTGCCAGCAGCTCCCAGGGGATTCGGACTGAAGCTTTCTTT. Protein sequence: CASSSQGIRTEAFF. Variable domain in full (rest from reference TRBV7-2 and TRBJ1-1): GAGVSQSPSNKVTEKGKDVELRCDPISGHTALYWYRQSLGQGLEFLIYFQGNSAPDKSGLPSDRFSAERTGGSVSTLTIQRTQQEDSAVYLCASSSQGIRTEAFFGQGTRLTVV.

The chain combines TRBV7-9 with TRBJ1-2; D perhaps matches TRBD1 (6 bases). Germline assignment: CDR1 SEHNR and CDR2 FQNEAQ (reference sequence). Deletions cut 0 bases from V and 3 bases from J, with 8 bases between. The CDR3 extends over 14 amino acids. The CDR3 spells CASSLAGGDYGYTF. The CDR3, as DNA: TGTGCCAGCAGCTTAGCAGGGGGGGACTATGGCTACACCTTC.

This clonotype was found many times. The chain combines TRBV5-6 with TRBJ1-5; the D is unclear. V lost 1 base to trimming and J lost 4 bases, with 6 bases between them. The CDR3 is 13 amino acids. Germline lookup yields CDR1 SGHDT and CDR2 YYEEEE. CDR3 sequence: CASSLRGNQPQHF. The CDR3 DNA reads TGTGCCAGCAGCTTGCGGGGTAATCAGCCCCAGCATTTT.

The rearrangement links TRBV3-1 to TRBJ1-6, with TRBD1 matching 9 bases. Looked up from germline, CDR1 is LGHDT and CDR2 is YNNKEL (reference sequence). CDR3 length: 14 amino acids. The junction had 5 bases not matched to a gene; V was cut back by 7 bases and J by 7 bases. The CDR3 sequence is CASNAGTGNSPLHF. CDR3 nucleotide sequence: TGTGCCAGCAACGCCGGGACAGGGAATTCACCCCTCCACTTT.

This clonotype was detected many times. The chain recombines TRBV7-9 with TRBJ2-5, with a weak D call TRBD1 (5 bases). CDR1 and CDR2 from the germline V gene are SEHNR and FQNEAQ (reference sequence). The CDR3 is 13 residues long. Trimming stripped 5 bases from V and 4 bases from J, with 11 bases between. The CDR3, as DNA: TGTGCCAGCAGCCCCAATACAGGAGAGACCCAGTACTTC. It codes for CASSPNTGETQYF.

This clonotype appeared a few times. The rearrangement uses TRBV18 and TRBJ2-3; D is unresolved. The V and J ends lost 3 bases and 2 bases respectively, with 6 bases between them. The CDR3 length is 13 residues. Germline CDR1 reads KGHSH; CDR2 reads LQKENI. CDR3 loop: CASSPSSTDTQYF. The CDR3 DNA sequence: TGTGCCAGCTCACCTTCTTCCACAGATACGCAGTATTTT.

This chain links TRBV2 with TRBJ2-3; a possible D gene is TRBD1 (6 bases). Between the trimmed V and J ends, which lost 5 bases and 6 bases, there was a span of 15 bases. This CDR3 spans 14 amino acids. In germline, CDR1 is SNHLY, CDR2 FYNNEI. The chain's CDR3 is CASSQIGRGDTQYF. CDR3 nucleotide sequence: TGTGCCAGCAGTCAGATAGGAAGGGGGGATACGCAGTATTTT. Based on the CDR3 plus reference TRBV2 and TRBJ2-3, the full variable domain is EPEVTQTPSHQVTQMGQEVILRCVPISNHLYFYWYRQILGQKVEFLVSFYNNEISEKSEIFDDQFSVERPDGSNFTLKIRSTKLEDSAMYFCASSQIGRGDTQYFGPGTRLTVL.

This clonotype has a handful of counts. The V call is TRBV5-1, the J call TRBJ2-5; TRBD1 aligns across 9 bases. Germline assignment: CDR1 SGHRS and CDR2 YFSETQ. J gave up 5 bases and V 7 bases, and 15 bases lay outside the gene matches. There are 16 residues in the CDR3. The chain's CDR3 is CASRVRGQGVGETQYF. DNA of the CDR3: TGCGCCAGCCGTGTGAGGGGACAGGGAGTGGGGGAGACCCAGTACTTC.

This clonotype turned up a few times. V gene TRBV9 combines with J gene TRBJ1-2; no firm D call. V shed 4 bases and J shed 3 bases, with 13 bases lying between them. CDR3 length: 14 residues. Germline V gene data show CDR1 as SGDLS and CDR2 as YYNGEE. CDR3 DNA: TGTGCCAGCAGCCCCCGGACCCTGCACTATGGCTACACCTTC. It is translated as CASSPRTLHYGYTF.

This CDR3 is CASSPPVSTNEQFF. The CDR3 coding sequence is TGTGCCAGCTCACCACCGGTGTCCACGAATGAGCAGTTCTTC. This rearrangement joins TRBV18 to TRBJ2-1; D not certain. The CDR3 loop spans 14 amino acids. V was clipped by 0 bases and J by 7 bases, with 10 bases between them. CDR1 is KGHSH, CDR2 LQKENI, per germline. Full variable domain (remainder filled in from reference TRBV18 and TRBJ2-1): NAGVMQNPRHLVRRRGQEARLRCSPMKGHSHVYWYRQLPEEGLKFMVYLQKENIIDESGMPKERFSAEFPKEGPSILRIQQVVRGDSAAYFCASSPPVSTNEQFFGPGTRLTVL.